These 18 T cell receptor beta chains came from one sample sequenced in a study of blood T cell repertoires in COVID-19. TCRdb's table, derived via immunoSEQ multiplex PCR, lists solely in-frame clones and lacks some. The sample holds about 430,000 clones, nearly 90% seen once. The sequencing sample was made of PBMCs or T cells enriched from blood (not recorded which). The receptors were sampled from a young woman who had been exposed to COVID-19.

This rearrangement joins TRBV7-8 to TRBJ2-2; 7 bases agree with TRBD2. The CDR3 length is 15 residues. Germline V lookup: CDR1 SGHVS, CDR2 FQNEAQ. Germline trimming cut 3 bases from V and 0 bases from J; bases unmatched to any gene: 1. Here the CDR3 DNA reads TGTGCCAGCAGCTTCCGGGGGGCGAACACCGGGGAGCTGTTTTTT. Translating gives CASSFRGANTGELFF.

The chain combines TRBV5-1 with TRBJ2-5, with 8 bases aligning to TRBD1. The germline gives CDR1 SGHRS, CDR2 YFSETQ. The V segment lost 0 bases and the J segment 4 bases; nucleotides outside the gene matches: 5. The CDR3 is 15 amino acids. This chain's CDR3 is CASSLGTGPGETQYF. The CDR3 bases are TGCGCCAGCAGCTTGGGGACAGGGCCGGGAGAGACCCAGTACTTC.

The chain carries TRBV6-5 and TRBJ2-3; 12 bases line up with TRBD2. Trimming cost V 6 bases and J 7 bases; bases outside gene matches: 8. This CDR3 has 15 residues. The germline gives CDR1 MNHEY, CDR2 SVGAGI. This CDR3 is CASRHRLAGENTQYF. The CDR3 bases are TGTGCCAGCAGGCATAGACTAGCGGGGGAAAATACGCAGTATTTT.

The rearrangement joins TRBV5-1 to TRBJ2-7; 7 nucleotides match TRBD1. This CDR3 spans 12 amino acids. From germline, CDR1 is SGHRS and CDR2 YFSETQ. The ends lost 6 bases at V and 5 bases at J; junction bases unmatched: 5. The CDR3 bases are TGCGCCAGCATGGGACAGTCAAACGAGCAGTACTTC. This translates into CASMGQSNEQYF.

The chain employs TRBV4-1 and TRBJ2-7; TRBD1 agrees at 7 bases. Germline V CDR1 and CDR2: MGHRA, YSYEKL. The CDR3 loop spans 15 amino acids. V lost 1 base and J lost 1; bases outside the gene matches: 4. The CDR3 nucleotides read TGCGCCAGCAGCCAAGCTCCGACAGGGTCCTACGAGCAGTACTTC. It translates to CASSQAPTGSYEQYF.

The chain combines TRBV18 with TRBJ2-6; TRBD1 agrees at 8 bases. Germline CDR1 and CDR2: KGHSH and LQKENI. J was trimmed by 2 bases and V by 1 base; bases with no gene match: 4. The CDR3 consists of 17 residues. The CDR3 loop reads CASSPLSQGAGANVLTF. CDR3 coding DNA: TGTGCCAGCTCACCACTCTCACAGGGGGCTGGGGCCAACGTCCTGACTTTC.

V gene TRBV18 combines with J gene TRBJ1-5; a possible D gene is TRBD1 (5 bases). With 3 bases removed from V and 6 bases from J, the gap between germline ends came to 12 bases. This CDR3 is built from 14 residues. Germline V gives CDR1 KGHSH, CDR2 LQKENI. This CDR3 reads CASSPSREGQPQHF. The CDR3 DNA reads as TGTGCCAGCTCACCTTCCAGGGAAGGTCAGCCCCAGCATTTT.

The gene calls are TRBV28 and TRBJ2-7; possibly TRBD2 for D (6 bases). CDR1 MDHEN and CDR2 SYDVKM come from the germline V gene. The V end was cut by 6 bases, the J end by 4 bases, with 19 bases between. The CDR3 runs to 15 residues. As DNA, the CDR3 is TGTGCCAGCAGCGTCCCCCTCAGCGGGCAGTACGAGCAGTACTTC. Residues: CASSVPLSGQYEQYF.

The V and J genes are TRBV4-3 and TRBJ1-1; D is unresolved. Germline CDR1 LGHNA, CDR2 YSLEER. V was shortened by 0 bases and J by 0 bases, with 8 bases between the two germline ends. The CDR3 totals 15 residues. Here the CDR3 DNA reads TGCGCCAGCAGCCAAGATAACCCGGTGAACACTGAAGCTTTCTTT. Translated, it gives CASSQDNPVNTEAFF.

The sample holds a few counts of this clone. The gene calls are TRBV7-2 and TRBJ2-3; a possible D gene is TRBD2 (7 bases). The CDR3 totals 17 residues. The germline CDR1 and CDR2 sequences are SGHTA and FQGNSA. Trimming stripped 1 base from V and 0 bases from J, with 14 bases between. The CDR3 DNA reads as TGTGCCAGCAGCTTAGGGGCGGGGGCTCCTAGCACAGATACGCAGTATTTT. This gives the protein CASSLGAGAPSTDTQYF.

The chain combines TRBV5-1 with TRBJ2-3; 10 bases are shared with TRBD1. The trim removed 0 bases at V and 6 bases at J, leaving 1 base unmatched. Per the germline V gene, CDR1 is SGHRS and CDR2 is YFSETQ. There are 14 residues in the CDR3. The CDR3 region has the DNA TGCGCCAGCAGCTTGGAGGGACAGGGGGATACGCAGTATTTT. Its protein product is CASSLEGQGDTQYF.

This clone was seen a few times. The V gene is TRBV29-1, the J gene TRBJ2-7; 8 nucleotides line up with TRBD2. This CDR3 is 15 amino acids long. V shed 3 bases, J shed 7 bases, and the junction held 14 bases outside the gene matches. The V gene's germline CDR1 is SQVTM and CDR2 ANQGSEA. The CDR3 region is CSVEKAGAFSGEQYF. CDR3 sequence (DNA): TGCAGCGTTGAGAAAGCGGGAGCGTTCAGCGGTGAGCAGTACTTC.

The chain joins TRBV21-1 to TRBJ2-7; the table's TRBD1 call for D was not verified on the DNA. TRBV21-1 is recorded as a pseudogene. The CDR3 covers 13 residues. The DNA for the CDR3 is TGTGCCAGCAGCAGCAGGGTGCGCTACGAGCAGTACTTC. Protein: CASSSRVRYEQYF.

The gene calls are TRBV25-1 and TRBJ2-6; D unresolved. V dropped 6 bases and J dropped 2 bases, with 5 bases sitting between them. Looked up from germline, CDR1 is MGHDK and CDR2 is SYGVNS. The CDR3 is 13 residues long. DNA of the CDR3: TGTGCCAGCAGCATTGCTGGGGCCAACGTCCTGACTTTC. Translation gives CASSIAGANVLTF.

This clone has a single count. This sequence joins TRBV7-9 and TRBJ2-7; TRBD2 matches at 10 bases. With V trimmed by 3 bases and J by 4 bases, 15 bases remained unmatched. CDR1 is SEHNR and CDR2 is FQNEAQ in the germline V gene (reference sequence). CDR3 length: 18 amino acids. CDR3 nucleotide sequence: TGTGCCAGCAGCTTCCCTAGGGGAAATAGCGGGAGGAAATACGAGCAGTACTTC. This gives the protein CASSFPRGNSGRKYEQYF.

The genes are TRBV5-5 and TRBJ2-1; D is unclear. V was pared by 4 bases and J by 0 bases, with 11 bases between. The germline V gene has CDR1 SGHKS and CDR2 YYEKEE (reference sequence). CDR3 length: 15 residues. Here the CDR3 DNA reads TGTGCCAGCAGCCCCCCCCCTAGCTCCTACAATGAGCAGTTCTTC. This sequence encodes CASSPPPSSYNEQFF.

The chain joins TRBV19 to TRBJ2-3, with TRBD2 matching 8 bases. Unmatched junction bases numbered 6, after V lost 3 bases and J lost 1 base. The CDR3 runs to 16 residues. The germline CDR1 and CDR2 sequences are LNHDA and SQIVND (reference sequence). This CDR3 reads CASSIMAGGGTDTQYF. DNA of the CDR3: TGTGCCAGTAGTATTATGGCGGGAGGAGGCACAGATACGCAGTATTTT.

The chain links TRBV19 to TRBJ2-5; weak D call: TRBD2 (6 bases). Trimming took 4 bases from V and 3 from J, leaving 15 bases between them. The CDR3 has 15 amino acids. Germline V gene sequence: CDR1 LNHDA, CDR2 SQIVND (reference sequence). DNA for the CDR3: TGTGCCAGTAGTACCAGAAGCTGGGGGGAAGAGACCCAGTACTTC. Amino acids: CASSTRSWGEETQYF.